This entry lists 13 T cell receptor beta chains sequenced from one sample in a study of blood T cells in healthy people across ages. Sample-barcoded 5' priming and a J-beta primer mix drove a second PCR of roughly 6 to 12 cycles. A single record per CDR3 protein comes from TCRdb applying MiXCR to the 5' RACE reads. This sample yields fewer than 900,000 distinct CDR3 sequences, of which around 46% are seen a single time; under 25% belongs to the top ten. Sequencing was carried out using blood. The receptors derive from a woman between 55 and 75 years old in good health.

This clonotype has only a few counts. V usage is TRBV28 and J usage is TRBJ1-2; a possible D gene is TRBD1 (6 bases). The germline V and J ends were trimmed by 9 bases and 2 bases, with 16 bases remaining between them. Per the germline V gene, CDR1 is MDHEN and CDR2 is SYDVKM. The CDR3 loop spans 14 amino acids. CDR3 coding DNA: TGTGCCAGTAGGGACGGACAGAAGAACTATGGCTACACCTTC. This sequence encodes CASRDGQKNYGYTF.

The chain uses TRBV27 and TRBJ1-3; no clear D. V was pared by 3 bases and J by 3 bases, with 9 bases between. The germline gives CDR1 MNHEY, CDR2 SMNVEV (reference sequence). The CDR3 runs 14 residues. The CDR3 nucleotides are TGTGCCAGCAGTTTTCTCGGGGATGGAAACACCATATATTTT. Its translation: CASSFLGDGNTIYF.

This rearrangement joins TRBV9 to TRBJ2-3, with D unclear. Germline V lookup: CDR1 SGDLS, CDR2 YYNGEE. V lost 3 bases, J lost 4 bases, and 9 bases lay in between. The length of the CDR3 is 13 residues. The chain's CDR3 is CASSARPPDTQYF. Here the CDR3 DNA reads TGTGCCAGCAGCGCCCGCCCCCCAGATACGCAGTATTTT. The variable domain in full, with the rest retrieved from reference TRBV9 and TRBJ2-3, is DSGVTQTPKHLITATGQRVTLRCSPRSGDLSVYWYQQSLDQGLQFLIQYYNGEERAKGNILERFSAQQFPDLHSELNLSSLELGDSALYFCASSARPPDTQYFGPGTRLTVL.

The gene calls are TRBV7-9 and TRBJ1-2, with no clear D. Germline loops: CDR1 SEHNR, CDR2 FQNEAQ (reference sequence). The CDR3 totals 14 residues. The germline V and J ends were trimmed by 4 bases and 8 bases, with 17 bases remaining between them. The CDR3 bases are TGTGCCAGCAGCTCCGGGATATCTTTGGCGGGCTACACCTTC. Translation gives CASSSGISLAGYTF.

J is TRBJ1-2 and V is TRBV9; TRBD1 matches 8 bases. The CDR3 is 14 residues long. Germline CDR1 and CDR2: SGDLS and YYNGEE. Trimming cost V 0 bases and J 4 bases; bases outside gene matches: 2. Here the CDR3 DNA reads TGTGCCAGCAGCGTAGCAGGGGGCGCCTATGGCTACACCTTC. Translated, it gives CASSVAGGAYGYTF.

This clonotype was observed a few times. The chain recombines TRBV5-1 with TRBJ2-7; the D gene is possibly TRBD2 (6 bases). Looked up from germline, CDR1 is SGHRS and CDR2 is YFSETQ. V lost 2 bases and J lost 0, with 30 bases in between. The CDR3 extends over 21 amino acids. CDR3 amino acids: CASSFSSPGLLDKGSSYEQYF. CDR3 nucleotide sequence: TGCGCCAGCAGCTTTTCATCCCCGGGACTTCTCGATAAGGGGAGCTCCTACGAGCAGTACTTC.

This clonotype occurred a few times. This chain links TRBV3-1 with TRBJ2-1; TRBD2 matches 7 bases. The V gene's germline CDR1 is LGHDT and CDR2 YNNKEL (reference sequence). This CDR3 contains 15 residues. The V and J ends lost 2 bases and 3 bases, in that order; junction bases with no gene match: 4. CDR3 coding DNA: TGTGCCAGCAGCCAACCCCGCGGGAGCTACAATGAGCAGTTCTTC. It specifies CASSQPRGSYNEQFF.

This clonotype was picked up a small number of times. CDR3 residues: CASSLGTSGSGTDTQYF. The DNA of the CDR3 is TGTGCCAGCAGCCTCGGGACTAGCGGGAGTGGGACAGATACGCAGTATTTT. The chain uses TRBV7-9 and TRBJ2-3, with 14 bases matching TRBD2. V was pared by 5 bases and J by 3 bases, with 7 bases of the junction left unmatched. This CDR3 is 17 amino acids long. CDR1 and CDR2 (germline): SEHNR, FQNEAQ (reference sequence).

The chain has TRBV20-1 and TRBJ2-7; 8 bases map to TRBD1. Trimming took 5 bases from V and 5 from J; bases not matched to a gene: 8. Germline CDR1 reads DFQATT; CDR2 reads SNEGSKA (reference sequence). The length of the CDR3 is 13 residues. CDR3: CSARTGPGHEQYF. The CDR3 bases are TGCAGTGCTCGGACAGGGCCCGGGCACGAGCAGTACTTC.

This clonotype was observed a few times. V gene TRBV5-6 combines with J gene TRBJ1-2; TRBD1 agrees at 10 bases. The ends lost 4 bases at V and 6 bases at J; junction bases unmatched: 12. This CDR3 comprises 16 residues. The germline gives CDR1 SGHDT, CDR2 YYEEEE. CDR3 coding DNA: TGTGCCAGCAGCAGTTCCGGGACAGGGGTGATCAATGGCTACACCTTC. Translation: CASSSSGTGVINGYTF.

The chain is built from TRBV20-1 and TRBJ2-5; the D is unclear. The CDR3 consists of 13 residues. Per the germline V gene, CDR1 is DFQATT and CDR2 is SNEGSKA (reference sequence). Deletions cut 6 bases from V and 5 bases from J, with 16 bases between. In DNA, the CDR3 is TGCAGTGCCAGGACCTGGATAGGGGAGACCCAGTACTTC. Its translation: CSARTWIGETQYF.

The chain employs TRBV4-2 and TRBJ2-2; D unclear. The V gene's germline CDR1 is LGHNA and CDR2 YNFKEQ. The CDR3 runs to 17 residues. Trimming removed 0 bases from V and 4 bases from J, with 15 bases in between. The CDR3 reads CASSQDMRGVGTGELFF. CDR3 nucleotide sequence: TGTGCCAGCAGCCAAGACATGAGAGGTGTTGGCACCGGGGAGCTGTTTTTT.

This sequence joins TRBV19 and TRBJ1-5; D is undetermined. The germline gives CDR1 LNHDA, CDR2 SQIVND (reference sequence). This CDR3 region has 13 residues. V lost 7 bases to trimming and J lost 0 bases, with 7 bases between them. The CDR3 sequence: CASTERSNQPQHF. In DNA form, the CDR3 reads TGTGCCAGTACAGAACGTAGCAATCAGCCCCAGCATTTT.